Presented here are 25 T cell receptor beta chains from one specimen sequenced in a study of human T cells and chemical hapten exposure. The time point: healthy volunteer bleed at 2 weeks. Blood, whole and unfractionated, served as the source for total RNA extraction. Via MiXCR, TCRdb re-called the RACE reads, giving one row per CDR3 protein. The table includes around 130,000 distinct CDR3 sequences, about 8.2% detected once. Source material: whole blood. These TCRs come from a male donor in good health. Some clones in this sample may be carry-over from other donors' samples.

The chain uses TRBV29-1 and TRBJ1-2; 11 bases agree with TRBD1. This CDR3 comprises 14 residues. Per the germline V gene, CDR1 is SQVTM and CDR2 is ANQGSEA. J lost 4 bases, V lost 6 bases, and 7 bases had no gene match. In DNA, the CDR3 is TGCAGCGTAGCCGGGACAGGGGGAGCCTATGGCTACACCTTC. Translating gives CSVAGTGGAYGYTF.

This clonotype was counted only a few times. The chain has TRBV19 and TRBJ2-5; D gene uncertain. Trimming shortened V by 3 bases and J by 4 bases, and 9 bases separated the two germline ends. Per germline, CDR1 LNHDA and CDR2 SQIVND (reference sequence). The CDR3 consists of 13 residues. The CDR3: CASSISSSETQYF. The CDR3 coding sequence is TGTGCCAGTAGTATTAGTTCGTCAGAGACCCAGTACTTC. Full variable domain (remainder filled in from reference TRBV19 and TRBJ2-5): DGGITQSPKYLFRKEGQNVTLSCEQNLNHDAMYWYRQDPGQGLRLIYYSQIVNDFQKGDIAEGYSVSREKKESFPLTVTSAQKNPTAFYLCASSISSSETQYFGPGTRLLVL.

This clonotype was seen ten or more times. The chain combines TRBV10-3 with TRBJ2-7; the D gene is possibly TRBD2 (5 bases). Germline values: CDR1 ENHRY, CDR2 SYGVKD. Trimming took 7 bases from V and 0 from J, leaving 13 bases between them. CDR3 size: 14 residues. The CDR3 nucleotides read TGTGCCATCACTCCGTCACGGGGCTCCTACGAGCAGTACTTC. Its translation is CAITPSRGSYEQYF.

The chain carries TRBV6-5 and TRBJ1-1; 7 bases match TRBD1. Germline lookup yields CDR1 MNHEY and CDR2 SVGAGI. CDR3 length: 15 amino acids. After removal of 0 bases from V and 7 bases from J, the junction contained 8 bases not matched to a gene. The CDR3, as DNA: TGTGCCAGCAGTTACTCGTGTCAGGGGGTTTATGAAGCTTTCTTT. Residues: CASSYSCQGVYEAFF.

This clonotype has a count of ten or more. The J gene is TRBJ2-2, the V gene TRBV2, with D uncertain. The CDR3 is 14 residues long. Deletions cut 0 bases from V and 3 bases from J, with 5 bases between. From germline, CDR1 is SNHLY and CDR2 FYNNEI. The CDR3 DNA sequence: TGTGCCAGCAGTGAAGCCCCCCACACCGGGGAGCTGTTTTTT. It specifies CASSEAPHTGELFF.

In this sample, this clonotype turned up many times. The V gene is TRBV6-5, the J gene TRBJ2-2; D perhaps matches TRBD1 (5 bases). Germline CDR1 MNHEY, CDR2 SVGAGI. The CDR3 runs to 12 residues. The V end was cut by 2 bases, the J end by 8 bases, with 6 bases between. The CDR3 DNA reads TGTGCCAGCAGTTACAAGGGGGGGGAGCTGTTTTTT. This sequence encodes CASSYKGGELFF.

The CDR3 spells CSVARAEAFF. In nucleotides, the CDR3 is TGCAGCGTTGCGAGGGCAGAAGCTTTCTTT. This chain joins TRBV29-1 and TRBJ1-1; no reliable D call. Germline V gives CDR1 SQVTM, CDR2 ANQGSEA. The CDR3 totals 10 residues. Between the trimmed V and J ends, which lost 4 bases and 8 bases, there was a span of 8 bases.

This clonotype was detected ten times or more. V gene TRBV15 combines with J gene TRBJ2-1, with D possibly TRBD2 on 6 matching bases. Germline lookup yields CDR1 LNHNV and CDR2 YYDKDF (reference sequence). The CDR3 is 16 amino acids. V was pared by 6 bases and J by 5 bases, with 20 bases between. The CDR3 DNA reads TGTGCCACCAGAAAAACTTCGGGACTCCTAAACAATGAGCAGTTCTTC. Protein product: CATRKTSGLLNNEQFF.

This clonotype was seen at least ten times. This rearrangement joins TRBV19 to TRBJ1-5, with TRBD1 matching over 9 bases. V shed 5 bases, J shed 2 bases, and the junction held 13 bases outside the gene matches. CDR3 length: 18 residues. Per the germline V gene, CDR1 is LNHDA and CDR2 is SQIVND (reference sequence). The CDR3 DNA is TGTGCCAGTAGTTCCTTAACCGGGACAGGGAAGGGCAATCAGCCCCAGCATTTT. Amino acids: CASSSLTGTGKGNQPQHF.

This clonotype was recorded many times. The V and J genes are TRBV27 and TRBJ2-1; D is ambiguous. From germline, CDR1 is MNHEY and CDR2 SMNVEV (reference sequence). The CDR3 totals 12 residues. V lost 3 bases, J lost 9 bases, and 9 bases lay in between. The CDR3 sequence is CASSFPFAEQFF. CDR3 nucleotides: TGTGCCAGCAGTTTTCCGTTTGCTGAGCAGTTCTTC.

This clonotype was detected many times. The gene calls are TRBV29-1 and TRBJ2-5, with unresolved D. V was shortened by 6 bases and J by 2 bases, with 13 bases between the two germline ends. Germline loops: CDR1 SQVTM, CDR2 ANQGSEA. The CDR3 consists of 13 residues. CDR3 bases: TGCAGCGTCAAAGGACGGTTTCAAGAGACCCAGTACTTC. The encoded protein is CSVKGRFQETQYF.

This clonotype came up a few times. The V gene is TRBV5-5, the J gene TRBJ2-1; TRBD2 matches 10 bases. Germline loops: CDR1 SGHKS, CDR2 YYEKEE (reference sequence). The CDR3 is 17 amino acids. V trimming: 1 base; J trimming: 5 bases; junction bases outside the gene matches: 9. The CDR3 is CASSLFLAGGSDNEQFF. The CDR3 region has the DNA TGTGCCAGCAGCTTGTTCTTAGCGGGAGGTTCCGACAATGAGCAGTTCTTC.

The chain carries TRBV29-1 and TRBJ2-1, with a tentative D call TRBD1 (6 bases). V gave up 7 bases and J gave up 9 bases, with 13 bases separating them. The germline V gene encodes CDR1 SQVTM and CDR2 ANQGSEA. CDR3 length: 11 residues. CDR3 nucleotides: TGCAGCGGGGCTACAGGGACTGAGCAGTTCTTC. This sequence encodes CSGATGTEQFF.

In this sample, this clonotype turned up a few times. The chain links TRBV29-1 to TRBJ1-1; D not certain. Germline CDR1 reads SQVTM; CDR2 reads ANQGSEA. V lost 3 bases and J lost 0, with 11 bases in between. This CDR3 is 14 amino acids long. The CDR3 DNA reads as TGCAGCGTTGAGATCGGCAGCTTGAACACTGAAGCTTTCTTT. It specifies CSVEIGSLNTEAFF.

As to this clonotype: A much larger clone lies a single base off, so this may be a read error. The CDR3 DNA is TGTGCCAGCAGCTTAGTGATGCCATCGGGAGGGCCTTATGAGCAGTTCTTC. It specifies CASSLVMPSGGPYEQFF. This rearrangement joins TRBV11-2 to TRBJ2-1; 8 bases are shared with TRBD2. Unmatched junction bases numbered 13, after V lost 1 base and J lost 8 bases. This CDR3 is built from 17 residues. Germline loops: CDR1 SGHAT, CDR2 FQNNGV. Looking up the rest from reference TRBV11-2 and TRBJ2-1 gives the full variable domain: EAGVAQSPRYKIIEKRQSVAFWCNPISGHATLYWYQQILGQGPKLLIQFQNNGVVDDSQLPKDRFSAERLKGVDSTLKIQPAKLEDSAVYLCASSLVMPSGGPYEQFFGPGTRLTVL.

This clonotype came up many times. The V call is TRBV29-1, the J call TRBJ2-1; 10 nucleotides agree with TRBD2. The ends lost 3 bases at V and 7 bases at J; junction bases unmatched: 3. Germline CDR1 SQVTM, CDR2 ANQGSEA. This CDR3 has 13 amino acids. CDR3 amino acids: CSVEGLALNEQFF. CDR3 nucleotide sequence: TGCAGCGTTGAGGGACTAGCGTTGAATGAGCAGTTCTTC.

This clonotype appeared many times. J is TRBJ1-2 and V is TRBV3-1; weak D call: TRBD1 (5 bases). This CDR3 is 13 amino acids long. Deletions cut 6 bases from V and 4 bases from J, with 12 bases between. Germline values: CDR1 LGHDT, CDR2 YNNKEL (reference sequence). CDR3 region: CASSPDTIYGYTF. CDR3 bases: TGTGCCAGCAGTCCGGACACAATCTATGGCTACACCTTC.

This clonotype was counted ten times or more. CDR3 nucleotides: TGCGCCAGCAGTGACGACCTGGGGACAGGGTACAATGAGCAGTTCTTC. As protein: CASSDDLGTGYNEQFF. This chain links TRBV10-2 with TRBJ2-1, with 9 nucleotides matching TRBD1. V was clipped by 3 bases and J by 4 bases; unmatched bases: 7. The CDR3 spans 16 residues. The germline V gene has CDR1 WSHSY and CDR2 SAAADI.

This clonotype occurred a few times. Here the CDR3 reads CASSGRAGVETQYF. DNA for the CDR3: TGCGCCAGCAGCGGGAGGGCGGGAGTGGAGACCCAGTACTTC. The V and J genes are TRBV5-1 and TRBJ2-5, with TRBD2 matching over 7 bases. The V gene's germline CDR1 is SGHRS and CDR2 YFSETQ. With 4 bases clipped from V and 5 bases from J, the junction kept 8 bases outside the gene matches. CDR3 length: 14 amino acids. Combining the CDR3 with reference TRBV5-1 and TRBJ2-5 gives the whole variable domain KAGVTQTPRYLIKTRGQQVTLSCSPISGHRSVSWYQQTPGQGLQFLFEYFSETQRNKGNFPGRFSGRQFSNSRSEMNVSTLELGDSALYLCASSGRAGVETQYFGPGTRLLVL.

This clonotype was observed a single time. The chain couples TRBV7-9 to TRBJ2-4, with TRBD1 matching 8 bases. The CDR3 sequence is 15 residues long. The J segment lost 5 bases and the V segment lost 4 bases, leaving 7 bases of the junction unmatched. The germline V gene has CDR1 SEHNR and CDR2 FQNEAQ (reference sequence). The CDR3 region has the DNA TGTGCCAGCAGCTCTGGACAGGGTGGCCAAAACATTCAGTACTTC. It is translated as CASSSGQGGQNIQYF.

The V gene is TRBV4-1, the J gene TRBJ1-4, with TRBD1 identical over 7 bases. Germline CDR1 and CDR2: MGHRA and YSYEKL. This CDR3 comprises 16 residues. Trimming took 0 bases from V and 9 from J; bases not matched to a gene: 10. The CDR3 reads CASSQDGDSLNQKLFF. CDR3 sequence (DNA): TGCGCCAGCAGCCAAGATGGGGACAGCCTCAACCAAAAACTGTTTTTT.

This clonotype was detected a few times. This chain links TRBV7-9 with TRBJ2-2, with TRBD1 as a possible D gene (6 bases). This CDR3 contains 15 residues. The V gene lost 5 bases and the J gene lost 6 bases, with 16 bases spanning the gap. Germline lookup yields CDR1 SEHNR and CDR2 FQNEAQ (reference sequence). The CDR3 region is CASSGGRDIAGELFF. The CDR3 nucleotides read TGTGCCAGCAGCGGGGGCAGGGATATCGCCGGGGAGCTGTTTTTT. The full variable domain, its missing parts supplied by reference TRBV7-9 and TRBJ2-2, is DTGVSQNPRHKITKRGQNVTFRCDPISEHNRLYWYRQTLGQGPEFLTYFQNEAQLEKSRLLSDRFSAERPKGSFSTLEIQRTEQGDSAMYLCASSGGRDIAGELFFGEGSRLTVL.

This clonotype was counted between two and nine times. The chain couples TRBV27 to TRBJ2-7; 8 nucleotides align to TRBD2. Germline lookup yields CDR1 MNHEY and CDR2 SMNVEV (reference sequence). The J segment lost 9 bases and the V segment lost 2 bases, leaving 15 bases of the junction unmatched. This CDR3 comprises 16 residues. The CDR3: CASSLGAGLAGEGQYF. DNA of the CDR3: TGTGCCAGCAGTTTAGGGGCCGGGCTAGCGGGTGAGGGGCAGTACTTC.

V is TRBV20-1 and J is TRBJ2-5, with 10 bases aligning to TRBD1. Germline V lookup: CDR1 DFQATT, CDR2 SNEGSKA (reference sequence). CDR3 size: 24 residues. The CDR3 sequence is CSAQNPWDRGLVGTPVDPQETQYF. For the CDR3, the DNA is TGCAGCGCTCAAAATCCGTGGGACAGGGGATTGGTCGGGACCCCCGTAGACCCCCAAGAGACCCAGTACTTC.

A few counts support this clonotype. The V gene is TRBV29-1, the J gene TRBJ1-2; D may be TRBD1 (6 bases). Germline values: CDR1 SQVTM, CDR2 ANQGSEA. Deletions cut 2 bases from V and 6 bases from J, with 10 bases between. The CDR3 runs 12 residues. Here the CDR3 reads CSVERGGDGYTF. CDR3 bases: TGCAGCGTTGAACGAGGGGGGGATGGCTACACCTTC.